Listed here are 5 T cell receptor beta chains from one sample, sequenced in a study of CXCR3-negative and CXCR3-positive naive CD8 T cells. 5' RACE with UMI labels generated the TRB cDNA libraries. TCRdb re-called the 5' RACE reads, yielding one record per CDR3 amino acid sequence without DNA. The table counts over 70,000 distinct CDR3 sequences; about 1% lies in the top ten. The specimen was naive CXCR3- CD8+ T cells from blood. Subset in this sample: CD45RO-CCR7+CD27+CD95- naive CD8+ T cells lacking CXCR3 (TNR3-). The receptors were gathered from a human donor in good health. Some clones in this sample may be carry-over from other donors' samples.

V gene TRBV29-1 combines with J gene TRBJ1-1. In germline, CDR1 is SQVTM, CDR2 ANQGSEA. This CDR3 region has 13 residues. The CDR3 sequence is CSVRWGMNTEAFF.

V usage is TRBV7-6 and J usage is TRBJ2-7. The CDR3 sequence is 15 residues long. Germline V lookup: CDR1 SGHVS, CDR2 FNYEAQ. The chain's CDR3 is CASSLEISGTYEQYF.

The chain is built from TRBV5-1 and TRBJ2-7; TCRdb calls TRBD2, which cannot be checked without DNA. The CDR3 is 16 residues long. Looked up from germline, CDR1 is SGHRS and CDR2 is YFSETQ. CDR3: CASSLGTSGGAYEQYF.

The chain carries TRBV18 and TRBJ2-1; TCRdb proposes TRBD2, but this gene call is untestable without DNA. Looked up from germline, CDR1 is KGHSH and CDR2 is LQKENI. The CDR3 runs to 15 residues. Here the CDR3 reads CASSPPVRGPTSKFF.

This CDR3 is CSGQGVNYEQYF. V gene TRBV20-1 combines with J gene TRBJ2-7; TCRdb reports TRBD1, a call that lacks DNA to check it against. The CDR3 covers 12 residues. CDR1 DFQATT and CDR2 SNEGSKA come from the germline V gene (reference sequence).